This TCR beta chain originates from a study of T cell responses to AZD1222 COVID-19 vaccine. The V gene's germline CDR1 is SGDLS and CDR2 YYNGEE. The CDR3 spans 13 residues. V was cut by 4 bases and J by 6 bases, with 12 bases left in between. General study results and limits: Repertoire samples came only from after the peak T cell response.

The method was immunoSEQ multiplex PCR; TCRdb's version includes in-frame clones alone and lacks a portion of them. This sample has under 50,000 clones, with about 80% found just once. On this clone: The antigen remains unidentified.

This clonotype was obtained from an adult who received the MenACWY meningococcal vaccine as a control. The chain is built from TRBV9 and TRBJ2-3, with D possibly called TRBD1 or TRBD2 (5 bases each). Sequenced material: peripheral blood, taken 28 days after the second dose of the MenACWY control vaccine. This CDR3 is CASSRDPQDTQYF. CDR3 coding DNA: TGTGCCAGCAGCCGGGACCCCCAGGATACGCAGTATTTT.